Below, 26 T cell receptor beta chains from the same sample are listed, as sequenced in a study of shared clonotypes between healthy human individuals. Assay: immunoSEQ multiplex PCR; the TCRdb copy retains only in-frame clones and omits some. The sample records roughly 2.5 million clones, over 85% being singletons. The specimen was naive CD4+ T cells sorted from blood. The sample's subset: CD45RA+ positively selected. These receptors were obtained from a man aged 18-30 years in good health.

Concerning this clone: This sample includes further DNA sequences coding for the same CDR3. The V gene is TRBV10-3, the J gene TRBJ1-2; D is unclear. CDR3 size: 13 residues. Deletions cut 2 bases from V and 8 bases from J, with 12 bases between. Germline lookup yields CDR1 ENHRY and CDR2 SYGVKD. The CDR3 coding sequence is TGTGCCATCAGTGAGGGCAGAGAGGGAGGCTACACCTTC. Encoded protein: CAISEGREGGYTF.

As to this clone: The sample contains more than one DNA sequence encoding this CDR3. The rearrangement links TRBV5-4 to TRBJ2-7; 7 nucleotides line up with TRBD1. The CDR3 is made up of 14 amino acids. J gave up 2 bases and V 0 bases, and 2 bases lay outside the gene matches. CDR1 and CDR2 from the germline V gene are SGHNT and YYREEE (reference sequence). In DNA, the CDR3 is TGTGCCAGCAGCTTGGACAGGGGCCCCTACGAGCAGTACTTC. Protein sequence: CASSLDRGPYEQYF.

J is TRBJ2-7 and V is TRBV6-1; TRBD2 matches at 9 bases. This CDR3 is built from 15 residues. CDR1 MNHNS and CDR2 SASEGT come from the germline V gene. The V and J ends lost 3 bases and 2 bases, in that order; junction bases with no gene match: 5. CDR3 sequence: CASSDLGGGAYEQYF. CDR3 sequence (DNA): TGTGCCAGCAGTGATCTGGGCGGGGGGGCCTACGAGCAGTACTTC.

This chain uses TRBV5-6 with TRBJ2-5; tentatively, D is TRBD1 (5 bases). Trimming took 4 bases from V and 5 from J, leaving 21 bases between them. The CDR3 is made up of 16 amino acids. Germline CDR1 reads SGHDT; CDR2 reads YYEEEE. CDR3 protein: CASSPYTGVMRETQYF. The CDR3 DNA sequence: TGTGCCAGCAGCCCCTATACAGGTGTAATGAGGGAGACCCAGTACTTC.

The gene calls are TRBV2 and TRBJ2-1; D is uncertain. Trimming pared 5 bases from V and 8 bases from J, leaving 7 bases between. The CDR3 consists of 11 residues. Germline V gene data show CDR1 as SNHLY and CDR2 as FYNNEI. Written as DNA, the CDR3 is TGTGCCAGCAGTTTAGCCTATGAGCAGTTCTTC. This codes for CASSLAYEQFF.

The rearrangement uses TRBV18 and TRBJ2-1; D is unclear. Germline V gene lookup returns CDR1 KGHSH and CDR2 LQKENI. The V end was cut by 2 bases, the J end by 9 bases, with 8 bases between. The CDR3 spans 12 residues. The CDR3 DNA reads TGTGCCAGCTCACCATCTTCGGGTGAGCAGTTCTTC. Translating gives CASSPSSGEQFF. Full variable domain (rest looked up from reference TRBV18 and TRBJ2-1): NAGVMQNPRHLVRRRGQEARLRCSPMKGHSHVYWYRQLPEEGLKFMVYLQKENIIDESGMPKERFSAEFPKEGPSILRIQQVVRGDSAAYFCASSPSSGEQFFGPGTRLTVL.

V usage is TRBV7-2 and J usage is TRBJ1-4; 9 bases align to TRBD1. The J segment lost 4 bases and the V segment lost 4 bases, leaving 10 bases of the junction unmatched. From germline, CDR1 is SGHTA and CDR2 FQGNSA. CDR3 length: 17 amino acids. The CDR3: CASSSDRGGSVNEKLFF. Here the CDR3 DNA reads TGTGCCAGCAGCTCGGACAGGGGAGGGTCCGTTAATGAAAAACTGTTTTTT.

The chain is built from TRBV5-5 and TRBJ2-1; unclear D gene. Trimming left V 4 bases short and J 4 bases short, with 18 bases between. The CDR3 covers 16 residues. Germline CDR1 reads SGHKS; CDR2 reads YYEKEE (reference sequence). The DNA for the CDR3 is TGTGCCAGCAGCCCTGTGGCACAGTCCCTTTACAATGAGCAGTTCTTC. This gives the protein CASSPVAQSLYNEQFF.

The CDR3 spells CASSAGQGANYEQYF. DNA of the CDR3: TGTGCCAGCAGCGCTGGACAGGGAGCTAACTACGAGCAGTACTTC. The chain carries TRBV6-1 and TRBJ2-7, with 8 bases aligning to TRBD1. The CDR3 is made up of 15 amino acids. The ends lost 6 bases at V and 3 bases at J; junction bases unmatched: 10. The germline gives CDR1 MNHNS, CDR2 SASEGT.

The chain couples TRBV4-3 to TRBJ1-6; no reliable D call. Germline loops: CDR1 LGHNA, CDR2 YSLEER. This CDR3 is 19 amino acids long. The V and J ends lost 1 base and 0 bases respectively, with 16 bases between them. The DNA of the CDR3 is TGCGCCAGCAGCCAAGTTGGTCCTCCAGCGAACTCCTATAATTCACCCCTCCACTTT. Its translation is CASSQVGPPANSYNSPLHF.

The chain employs TRBV11-3 and TRBJ2-3; maybe TRBD2 (5 bases). This CDR3 is 15 amino acids long. Per the germline V gene, CDR1 is SGHNT and CDR2 is YENEEA. V lost 7 bases, J lost 0 bases, and 14 bases lay in between. CDR3 nucleotide sequence: TGTGCCAGCACCCCCACAGCGGCTAGCACAGATACGCAGTATTTT. Translating gives CASTPTAASTDTQYF.

The genes are TRBV2 and TRBJ1-1; 8 nucleotides line up with TRBD1. Germline V lookup: CDR1 SNHLY, CDR2 FYNNEI. With 8 bases clipped from V and 5 bases from J, the junction kept 13 bases outside the gene matches. This CDR3 region has 15 residues. The CDR3 reads CASRLSTGGETEAFF. In DNA form, the CDR3 reads TGTGCCAGCCGACTTTCTACAGGGGGGGAAACTGAAGCTTTCTTT.

The chain joins TRBV2 to TRBJ1-6; 8 bases are shared with TRBD1. CDR3 length equals 14 residues. Germline CDR1 and CDR2: SNHLY and FYNNEI. V lost 7 bases and J lost 9; bases outside the gene matches: 8. The CDR3 nucleotides are TGTGCCAGCATGAGCGGCAGGGGGCCTTCACCCCTCCACTTT. It is translated as CASMSGRGPSPLHF. Supplemented by reference TRBV2 and TRBJ1-6, the full variable domain reads EPEVTQTPSHQVTQMGQEVILRCVPISNHLYFYWYRQILGQKVEFLVSFYNNEISEKSEIFDDQFSVERPDGSNFTLKIRSTKLEDSAMYFCASMSGRGPSPLHFGNGTRLTVT.

The rearrangement links TRBV7-2 to TRBJ2-1; unclear D gene. The V end was cut by 0 bases, the J end by 4 bases, with 13 bases between. The CDR3 extends over 16 amino acids. CDR1 SGHTA and CDR2 FQGNSA come from the germline V gene. The CDR3 loop is CASSLAGSLQYNEQFF. The CDR3 region has the DNA TGTGCCAGCAGCTTAGCAGGGTCCCTCCAGTACAATGAGCAGTTCTTC.

The gene calls are TRBV12-5 and TRBJ2-1; TRBD1 aligns across 7 bases. The CDR3 contains 12 residues. J gave up 15 bases and V 6 bases, and 11 bases lay outside the gene matches. The germline V gene has CDR1 LGHNT and CDR2 FRNRAP. The CDR3 reads CASGLTPGQMFF. CDR3 DNA sequence: TGTGCTAGTGGCTTGACTCCGGGACAGATGTTCTTC.

The V gene is TRBV18, the J gene TRBJ1-3; D uncertain. Germline-derived CDR1 and CDR2 are KGHSH and LQKENI. The V end was cut by 1 base, the J end by 0 bases, with 7 bases between. This CDR3 region has 15 residues. As DNA, the CDR3 is TGTGCCAGCTCACCACTCAGTATCTCTGGAAACACCATATATTTT. As protein: CASSPLSISGNTIYF.

The rearrangement joins TRBV5-6 to TRBJ1-5, with TRBD1 identical over 8 bases. V lost 1 base and J lost 4; bases outside the gene matches: 4. Per the germline V gene, CDR1 is SGHDT and CDR2 is YYEEEE. The CDR3 sequence is 15 residues long. The CDR3 is CASSLIGQGNQPQHF. The CDR3 DNA follows: TGTGCCAGCAGCTTGATAGGACAGGGAAATCAGCCCCAGCATTTT.

The chain links TRBV7-2 to TRBJ2-7, with 13 bases matching TRBD2. This CDR3 contains 18 residues. V gave up 1 base and J gave up 0 bases; unmatched junction bases: 6. CDR1 SGHTA and CDR2 FQGNSA come from the germline V gene. CDR3 sequence: CASSLEGWTSGGSYEQYF. As DNA, the CDR3 is TGTGCCAGCAGCTTAGAAGGGTGGACTAGCGGGGGCTCCTACGAGCAGTACTTC. The full variable domain, its missing parts supplied by reference TRBV7-2 and TRBJ2-7, is GAGVSQSPSNKVTEKGKDVELRCDPISGHTALYWYRQSLGQGLEFLIYFQGNSAPDKSGLPSDRFSAERTGGSVSTLTIQRTQQEDSAVYLCASSLEGWTSGGSYEQYFGPGTRLTVT.

V is TRBV7-9 and J is TRBJ2-7, with D perhaps TRBD2 (6 bases). Deletions cut 1 base from V and 4 bases from J, with 14 bases between. This CDR3 has 15 residues. The V gene's germline CDR1 is SEHNR and CDR2 FQNEAQ (reference sequence). The CDR3, as DNA: TGTGCCAGCAGCTTAGGTCCCCAGGGAGGTTACGAGCAGTACTTC. This encodes CASSLGPQGGYEQYF.

The rearrangement links TRBV19 to TRBJ2-7, with unresolved D. The germline CDR1 and CDR2 sequences are LNHDA and SQIVND (reference sequence). Trimming removed 3 bases from V and 0 bases from J, with 12 bases in between. The CDR3 has 15 amino acids. This CDR3 reads CASSMYGDSSYEQYF. DNA for the CDR3: TGTGCCAGTAGTATGTACGGAGACTCCTCCTACGAGCAGTACTTC.

In nucleotides, the CDR3 is TGTGCCAGCAGCTTTGGGGAAGTCCAAGAGACCCAGTACTTC. It is translated as CASSFGEVQETQYF. V and J are TRBV11-2 and TRBJ2-5; D call uncertain. This CDR3 comprises 14 residues. Between the trimmed V and J ends, which lost 3 bases and 1 base, there was a span of 9 bases. CDR1 is SGHAT, CDR2 FQNNGV, per germline.

This chain uses TRBV18 with TRBJ2-1; D is uncertain. This CDR3 spans 11 amino acids. V gave up 4 bases and J gave up 7 bases, with 5 bases separating them. The germline CDR1 and CDR2 sequences are KGHSH and LQKENI. The CDR3 is CASSLQNEQFF. The CDR3 DNA is TGTGCCAGCTCACTACAGAATGAGCAGTTCTTC.

The V call is TRBV6-1, the J call TRBJ2-5; the D gene could be TRBD1 or TRBD2 (5 bases each). V was trimmed by 5 bases and J by 5 bases, leaving 12 bases between them. Germline V lookup: CDR1 MNHNS, CDR2 SASEGT. The CDR3 covers 13 residues. The CDR3 reads CASSFREGETQYF. The CDR3 DNA reads as TGTGCCAGCAGTTTCCGCGAGGGGGAGACCCAGTACTTC.

V usage is TRBV28 and J usage is TRBJ1-2, with TRBD1 matching 7 bases. The germline V gene encodes CDR1 MDHEN and CDR2 SYDVKM. The length of the CDR3 is 12 residues. V dropped 2 bases and J dropped 7; count of bases not matched to a gene: 1. The CDR3 here is CASSLTGAGYTF. In DNA, the CDR3 is TGTGCCAGCAGTTTAACAGGGGCTGGCTACACCTTC.

The chain links TRBV5-1 to TRBJ1-3; no clear D. The CDR3 covers 14 residues. V lost 5 bases and J 0 bases, leaving 9 bases between the germline ends. CDR1 SGHRS and CDR2 YFSETQ come from the germline V gene. The CDR3 DNA reads as TGCGCCAGCAGGAGGGAGAGCTCTGGAAACACCATATATTTT. Amino acid sequence: CASRRESSGNTIYF.

This clone was recorded only once. The identical CDR3 is also encoded by other nucleotide sequences in the sample. V and J are TRBV5-1 and TRBJ2-7; perhaps TRBD1 as D (5 bases). Trimming took 0 bases from V and 6 from J, leaving 13 bases between them. Germline V gene data show CDR1 as SGHRS and CDR2 as YFSETQ. The CDR3 extends over 14 amino acids. In nucleotides, the CDR3 is TGCGCCAGCAGCTTGGGGCAGGGCCTTGGCGAGCAGTACTTC. Amino acids: CASSLGQGLGEQYF.